A single sample is the source of the 10 T cell receptor beta chains below, sequenced in a study of T cells after yellow fever vaccination. TCRdb analysed the 5' RACE reads with MiXCR anew, one entry per CDR3 protein. The sample lists some 240,000 distinct CDR3 sequences, roughly 5% occurring once. The source was CD4+ T cells sorted from PBMCs, collected on the day of the yellow fever booster vaccination. These receptors all stem from a man between 18 and 29 years old who received the YFV17D yellow fever vaccine.

The genes are TRBV5-1 and TRBJ2-2, with unresolved D. Trimming took 1 base from V and 8 from J, leaving 9 bases between them. Germline V CDR1 and CDR2: SGHRS, YFSETQ. CDR3 size: 13 residues. For the CDR3, the DNA is TGCGCCAGCAGCTTGAATTCGGAGGGGGAGCTGTTTTTT. This sequence encodes CASSLNSEGELFF.

This clonotype appeared a few times. The chain combines TRBV15 with TRBJ2-5; 8 bases line up with TRBD1. This CDR3 is 15 amino acids long. Per germline, CDR1 LNHNV and CDR2 YYDKDF (reference sequence). The ends lost 3 bases at V and 5 bases at J; junction bases unmatched: 8. Here the CDR3 reads CATSRDRDVGETQYF. The CDR3 DNA is TGTGCCACCAGCAGGGACAGGGACGTTGGGGAGACCCAGTACTTC.

This clonotype was counted ten times or more. The rearrangement links TRBV6-5 to TRBJ2-2; D tentatively reads TRBD1 or TRBD2 (5 bases each). The V gene's germline CDR1 is MNHEY and CDR2 SVGAGI. The CDR3 sequence is 14 residues long. V shed 5 bases and J shed 2 bases, with 9 bases lying between them. The CDR3 region is CASSRDLNTGELFF. The CDR3 region has the DNA TGTGCCAGCAGTCGGGACCTCAACACCGGGGAGCTGTTTTTT.

This chain connects TRBV5-4 to TRBJ2-4; TRBD2 aligns across 8 bases. This CDR3 contains 14 residues. V trimming: 1 base; J trimming: 7 bases; junction bases outside the gene matches: 4. Germline V gene sequence: CDR1 SGHNT, CDR2 YYREEE (reference sequence). This CDR3 is CASSLLGGGNIQYF. In DNA form, the CDR3 reads TGTGCCAGCAGCTTGCTCGGCGGGGGGAACATTCAGTACTTC.

J is TRBJ1-6 and V is TRBV4-1, with D uncertain. The CDR3 has 12 residues. With 0 bases removed from V and 14 bases from J, the gap between germline ends came to 8 bases. Per germline, CDR1 MGHRA and CDR2 YSYEKL. The chain's CDR3 is CASSQDGNTLHF. Written as DNA, the CDR3 is TGCGCCAGCAGCCAAGACGGGAACACCCTCCACTTT.

This clonotype was seen repeatedly, ten times or more. V usage is TRBV5-1 and J usage is TRBJ2-1, with D possibly being TRBD1 (5 bases). From germline, CDR1 is SGHRS and CDR2 YFSETQ. V was pared by 6 bases and J by 4 bases, with 17 bases between. This CDR3 is built from 15 residues. The CDR3 DNA reads TGCGCCAGCACCTTAGACAGACCAGAATACAATGAGCAGTTCTTC. Translated, it gives CASTLDRPEYNEQFF.

A few counts support this clonotype. The J gene is TRBJ1-5, the V gene TRBV6-5; the D is unclear. This CDR3 contains 15 residues. Germline V gene sequence: CDR1 MNHEY, CDR2 SVGAGI. The V end lost 0 bases, the J end lost 10 bases, and 16 bases lay between the germline ends. The CDR3 bases are TGTGCCAGCAGTTACTCGATTAGGACTAAGGCTCCCCAGCATTTT. Translated: CASSYSIRTKAPQHF.

The rearrangement links TRBV6-1 to TRBJ2-7; the D is unclear. Germline lookup yields CDR1 MNHNS and CDR2 SASEGT. Deletions cut 4 bases from V and 0 bases from J, with 4 bases between. The CDR3 is 12 amino acids. CDR3 sequence (DNA): TGTGCCAGCAGTGGTTACTCCTACGAGCAGTACTTC. This codes for CASSGYSYEQYF.

This clonotype has only a few counts. V gene TRBV6-6 combines with J gene TRBJ2-1; D is possibly TRBD2 (5 bases). V gave up 3 bases and J gave up 6 bases, with 15 bases separating them. This CDR3 contains 15 residues. Germline CDR1 MNHNY, CDR2 SVGAGI (reference sequence). The chain's CDR3 is CASSYRGRRINEQFF. CDR3 coding DNA: TGTGCCAGCAGTTATAGAGGCAGGAGGATCAATGAGCAGTTCTTC.

This clonotype was seen a few times. This chain joins TRBV4-2 and TRBJ1-5; D ambiguous. There are 17 residues in the CDR3. Deletions cut 2 bases from V and 3 bases from J, with 17 bases between. Germline-derived CDR1 and CDR2 are LGHNA and YNFKEQ. CDR3 sequence: CASSQRPRVGDNQPQHF. The CDR3 DNA reads TGTGCCAGCAGCCAAAGGCCCCGTGTTGGGGACAATCAGCCCCAGCATTTT.